This passage covers 15 T cell receptor beta chains from one sample sequenced in a study of cytomegalovirus exposure and HLA in healthy donors. 13 Jbeta primers and 60 Vbeta primers were used for the PCR. Assay: immunoSEQ multiplex PCR; the TCRdb copy retains only in-frame clones and omits some. The repertoire has more than 200,000 clones, 70% of them found once; the top ten carry less than 3%. The sample comprised PBMCs. All receptors come from a man aged 40-55 years in good health and CMV-seropositive.

The rearrangement joins TRBV9 to TRBJ1-1; 9 bases fit TRBD1. The CDR3 covers 14 residues. Germline loops: CDR1 SGDLS, CDR2 YYNGEE. V was pared by 3 bases and J by 10 bases, with 10 bases of the junction left unmatched. The CDR3 region has the DNA TGTGCCAGCAGCGCGCTCCGGACAGGGGAGTCAGCTTTCTTT. Its translation is CASSALRTGESAFF.

This chain uses TRBV29-1 with TRBJ1-4, with D tentatively TRBD1 (6 bases). Germline assignment: CDR1 SQVTM and CDR2 ANQGSEA. This CDR3 is built from 14 residues. Trimming took 0 bases from V and 7 from J, leaving 12 bases between them. CDR3 amino acids: CSVEDPIRGEKLFF. CDR3 coding DNA: TGCAGCGTTGAAGACCCGATCAGGGGTGAAAAACTGTTTTTT.

The chain couples TRBV2 to TRBJ2-1; TRBD2 might be the D (6 bases). Germline V gives CDR1 SNHLY, CDR2 FYNNEI. Trimming removed 1 base from V and 5 bases from J, with 9 bases in between. This CDR3 contains 14 residues. The CDR3 sequence is CASSEEGGDNEQFF. In nucleotides, the CDR3 is TGTGCCAGCAGTGAAGAGGGAGGCGACAATGAGCAGTTCTTC.

The chain combines TRBV27 with TRBJ2-1; 8 bases agree with TRBD1. Per the germline V gene, CDR1 is MNHEY and CDR2 is SMNVEV (reference sequence). The CDR3 sequence is 16 residues long. V shed 4 bases, J shed 12 bases, and the junction held 17 bases outside the gene matches. CDR3 coding DNA: TGTGCCAGCAGTTCGTGGGACAGGTCGGATGATATTGTGCAGTTCTTC. This encodes CASSSWDRSDDIVQFF.

The chain is built from TRBV6-1 and TRBJ1-4, with 9 positions matching TRBD1. The CDR3 loop spans 15 amino acids. Trimming at V came to 6 bases and at J to 4 bases, leaving 6 bases not matched to a gene. CDR1 and CDR2 from the germline V gene are MNHNS and SASEGT. DNA of the CDR3: TGTGCCAGCAGCCCCACGGGACAGGGTAATGAAAAACTGTTTTTT. This codes for CASSPTGQGNEKLFF.

The rearrangement links TRBV6-5 to TRBJ2-5; D gene unclear. V dropped 6 bases and J dropped 7 bases, with 15 bases sitting between them. Germline CDR1 MNHEY, CDR2 SVGAGI. CDR3 length: 13 residues. The CDR3 bases are TGTGCCAGCAGACTCCAATATCCGGGGACCCAGTACTTC. Protein sequence: CASRLQYPGTQYF.

This clone has only one observation. V and J are TRBV7-2 and TRBJ2-4; 9 nucleotides match TRBD2. V lost 4 bases and J lost 2; bases outside the gene matches: 6. CDR3 size: 16 residues. The germline V gene encodes CDR1 SGHTA and CDR2 FQGNSA. The CDR3 loop reads CASSWTSDETKNIQYF. CDR3 nucleotides: TGTGCCAGCAGCTGGACTAGCGATGAGACCAAAAACATTCAGTACTTC.

The rearrangement uses TRBV5-1 and TRBJ2-3, with 9 bases that match TRBD2. The V gene's germline CDR1 is SGHRS and CDR2 YFSETQ. V gave up 4 bases and J gave up 5 bases; unmatched junction bases: 8. This CDR3 has 15 residues. CDR3 coding DNA: TGCGCCAGCAGCAGTGGGGCTAGCGGGGTAGATACGCAGTATTTT. Its protein is CASSSGASGVDTQYF.

This chain links TRBV6-1 with TRBJ1-2, with D possibly TRBD1 on 5 matching bases. CDR1 and CDR2 from the germline V gene are MNHNS and SASEGT. Trimming left V 7 bases short and J 4 bases short, with 16 bases between. The CDR3 is made up of 14 amino acids. CDR3 sequence: CASTSLQGSYGYTF. The CDR3 DNA is TGTGCCAGCACCTCCCTTCAGGGAAGCTATGGCTACACCTTC.

The chain combines TRBV5-5 with TRBJ1-2; 7 bases match TRBD1. CDR3 length: 14 residues. The ends lost 4 bases at V and 8 bases at J; junction bases unmatched: 11. Germline loops: CDR1 SGHKS, CDR2 YYEKEE (reference sequence). The CDR3, as DNA: TGTGCCAGCAGCATTCACAGGGGACGCGGAGGCTACACCTTC. This sequence encodes CASSIHRGRGGYTF.

V gene TRBV6-5 combines with J gene TRBJ2-2; 7 bases align to TRBD2. Per germline, CDR1 MNHEY and CDR2 SVGAGI. J gave up 6 bases and V 7 bases, and 5 bases lay outside the gene matches. The CDR3 has 13 amino acids. In DNA form, the CDR3 reads TGTGCCAGCACCCAGGGAGGGGCCGGGGAGCTGTTTTTT. It yields the protein CASTQGGAGELFF.

This clone was counted between two and nine times. The J gene is TRBJ1-1, the V gene TRBV6-5; TRBD1 is a possible D gene (6 bases). Trimming removed 4 bases from V and 4 bases from J, with 16 bases in between. The CDR3 sequence is 15 residues long. Germline V gene sequence: CDR1 MNHEY, CDR2 SVGAGI. The CDR3 sequence is CASSFGGGSGTEAFF. CDR3 DNA sequence: TGTGCCAGCAGTTTTGGGGGGGGCTCTGGCACTGAAGCTTTCTTT.

The chain links TRBV27 to TRBJ2-2; 8 nucleotides match TRBD2. The CDR3 length is 16 residues. V dropped 3 bases and J dropped 0; count of bases not matched to a gene: 3. Germline loops: CDR1 MNHEY, CDR2 SMNVEV (reference sequence). The CDR3 reads CASSFHSGANTGELFF. The CDR3 DNA sequence: TGTGCCAGCAGTTTTCATAGCGGGGCGAACACCGGGGAGCTGTTTTTT.

The V gene is TRBV2, the J gene TRBJ2-7; no reliable D call. Germline loops: CDR1 SNHLY, CDR2 FYNNEI. This CDR3 has 11 residues. V was cut by 7 bases and J by 3 bases, with 7 bases left in between. The CDR3 DNA sequence: TGTGCCAGCATTTCGGTCTACGAGCAGTACTTC. The encoded protein is CASISVYEQYF.

The chain couples TRBV2 to TRBJ1-4; D is ambiguous. The CDR3 covers 12 residues. Germline CDR1 reads SNHLY; CDR2 reads FYNNEI. The V gene lost 7 bases and the J gene lost 8 bases, with 11 bases spanning the gap. The CDR3 spells CASNGLGEKLFF. In DNA, the CDR3 is TGTGCCAGCAATGGACTGGGCGAAAAACTGTTTTTT.